These 10 T cell receptor beta chains were sequenced from one sample in a study of T cells in Graves' hyperthyroidism and ophthalmopathy (dated by TCRdb to between 2019 and 2020). The library was made by multiplex PCR. The instrument given in TCRdb is Illumina HiSeq 2000. TCR beta CDR3 regions were amplified from RNA transcripts. The TCR CDR3 was subjected to a first round of RT-PCR using the HTBI primer set and the Qiagen OneStep RT-PCR kit. The public reads were quality trimmed at Q25 with fastp and then assembled into clones with MiXCR by TCRdb, keeping productive beta chains. Rows merge per CDR3 protein into single entries with the most common DNA and genes. Within this sample are 700,000 to 950,000 distinct CDR3 sequences, with over 35% of them counted one time only. Roughly 31% of the sample is taken by the ten largest. Sample: blood. The receptors shown here come from a woman between 35 and 50 years old with Graves' hyperthyroidism.

This clonotype was counted many times. V is TRBV19 and J is TRBJ2-2; 7 positions agree with TRBD1. V lost 10 bases and J lost 3; bases outside the gene matches: 5. The germline V gene has CDR1 LNHDA and CDR2 SQIVND (reference sequence). The CDR3 runs 13 residues. CDR3 region: CATGTGDTGELFF. The CDR3, as DNA: TGTGCCACCGGCACAGGGGACACCGGGGAGCTGTTTTTT.

The chain joins TRBV29-1 to TRBJ2-7; 7 bases align to TRBD2. V lost 4 bases to trimming and J lost 7 bases; unmatched junction nucleotides: 13. The length of the CDR3 is 14 residues. Germline V gives CDR1 SQVTM, CDR2 ANQGSEA. The CDR3 protein is CSVGSAGVSREQYF. For the CDR3, the DNA is TGCAGCGTTGGGTCGGCGGGAGTATCAAGGGAGCAGTACTTC.

This clonotype showed up many times. The chain has TRBV12-3 or TRBV12-4 and TRBJ1-2; D is possibly TRBD1 (5 bases). This CDR3 is 12 amino acids long. The V end lost 7 bases, the J end lost 4 bases, and 10 bases lay between the germline ends. This CDR3 is CASNQGLYGYTF. The CDR3 nucleotides read TGTGCCAGCAATCAGGGCCTCTATGGCTACACCTTC.

In its sample, this clonotype was seen many times. CDR3 amino acids: CASRIFWNTEAFF. Here the CDR3 DNA reads TGTGCCAGCAGGATATTCTGGAACACTGAAGCTTTCTTT. The chain couples TRBV2 to TRBJ1-1, with unresolved D. This CDR3 comprises 13 residues. The V end lost 6 bases, the J end lost 1 base, and 9 bases lay between the germline ends. Germline V lookup: CDR1 SNHLY, CDR2 FYNNEI.

The rearrangement joins TRBV7-9 to TRBJ1-4, with D unclear. Germline assignment: CDR1 SEHNR and CDR2 FQNEAQ (reference sequence). V gave up 4 bases and J gave up 0 bases, with 9 bases separating them. CDR3 length: 15 residues. CDR3 in DNA: TGTGCCAGCAGCTCAGAGGTATCAACTAATGAAAAACTGTTTTTT. Translation: CASSSEVSTNEKLFF. Complete variable domain (other parts from reference TRBV7-9 and TRBJ1-4): DTGVSQNPRHKITKRGQNVTFRCDPISEHNRLYWYRQTLGQGPEFLTYFQNEAQLEKSRLLSDRFSAERPKGSFSTLEIQRTEQGDSAMYLCASSSEVSTNEKLFFGSGTQLSVL.

This clonotype was recorded at least ten times. J is TRBJ2-7 and V is TRBV9; a possible D gene is TRBD2 (6 bases). Per germline, CDR1 SGDLS and CDR2 YYNGEE. The CDR3 is made up of 14 amino acids. With 4 bases removed from V and 2 bases from J, the gap between germline ends came to 13 bases. CDR3 in DNA: TGTGCCAGCAGCCTTATGGCGGGGCCCTACGAGCAGTACTTC. Translation: CASSLMAGPYEQYF.

Concerning this clonotype: One end of the junction fails to match germline, which may point to a read error. The chain uses TRBV20-1 and TRBJ1-1; D not resolved. There are 13 residues in the CDR3. Germline V gene sequence: CDR1 DFQATT, CDR2 SNEGSKA (reference sequence). Written as DNA, the CDR3 is TGCAGTGCAAGAGGACGGCTGAACACTGAAGCTTTCTTT. Protein: CSARGRLNTEAFF.

This clonotype has only a few counts. The V gene is TRBV11-2, the J gene TRBJ2-2, with 11 bases matching TRBD2. Trimming at V came to 2 bases and at J to 4 bases, leaving 12 bases not matched to a gene. There are 19 residues in the CDR3. CDR1 and CDR2 (germline): SGHAT, FQNNGV. The CDR3 reads CASSLRLAGGSSGTGELFF. The CDR3 DNA reads TGTGCCAGCAGCTTACGCCTAGCGGGGGGCTCATCGGGCACCGGGGAGCTGTTTTTT.

The CDR3 DNA follows: TGTGCCACCTCTCTAGGTAATCAGCCCCAGCATTTT. This codes for CATSLGNQPQHF. V gene TRBV19 combines with J gene TRBJ1-5, with no clear D. Germline-derived CDR1 and CDR2 are LNHDA and SQIVND (reference sequence). Trimming stripped 10 bases from V and 4 bases from J, with 11 bases between. The CDR3 runs to 12 residues.

This clonotype has at least ten counts. The CDR3 reads CAVRTSDTEAFF. The CDR3 nucleotides read TGTGCCGTCCGGACGTCAGACACTGAAGCTTTCTTT. The rearrangement uses TRBV7-9 and TRBJ1-1; no clear D gene. Germline V CDR1 and CDR2: SEHNR, FQNEAQ (reference sequence). V lost 11 bases and J lost 3, with 13 bases in between. This CDR3 is built from 12 residues.